This T cell receptor beta chain was sequenced during a study of breast tumors, draining lymph nodes, adjacent tissues. General observations from the study: Tumor repertoires ranked between lymph nodes and nontumor tissue in diversity, with V and J gene preferences. That most tumor T cells come from lymph nodes remained unproven.

Axillary draining lymph nodes of breast cancer patients supplied the node samples. Details on this clonotype: Its cognate antigen is unknown. One end of the junction does not line up with germline, which may come from a read error.

TCRdb used MiXCR to reprocess the multiplex PCR reads, holding one entry per CDR3 protein. The table has around 170,000 distinct CDR3 sequences, 33% seen once; the top ten hold around 4.5%. Germline CDR1 reads LNHDA; CDR2 reads SQIVND (reference sequence). CDR3 length: 16 residues. Sequencing was done on a sample of axillary lymph node tissue. This sequence joins TRBV19 and TRBJ2-5; a possible D gene is TRBD1 (6 bases). The source of this sequence is a female donor with breast cancer. Some clones in this sample may be carry-over from other donors' samples. The DNA for the CDR3 is TGTGCCAGTAGCCCAAGGCAGGGGCGGTTAAGAGAGGCCCAGTACTTC. This translates into CASSPRQGRLREAQYF.